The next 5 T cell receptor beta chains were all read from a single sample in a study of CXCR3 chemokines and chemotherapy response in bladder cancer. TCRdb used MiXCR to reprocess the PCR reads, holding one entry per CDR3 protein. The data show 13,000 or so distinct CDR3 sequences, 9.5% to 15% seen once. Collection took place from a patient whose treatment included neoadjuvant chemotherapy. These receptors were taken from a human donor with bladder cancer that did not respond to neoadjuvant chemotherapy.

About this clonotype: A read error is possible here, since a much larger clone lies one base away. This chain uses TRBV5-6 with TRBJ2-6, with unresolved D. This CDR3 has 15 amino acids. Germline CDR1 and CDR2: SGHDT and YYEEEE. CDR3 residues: CVSSPWYSGANVLTF. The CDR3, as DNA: TGTGTCAGCAGCCCTTGGTACTCTGGGGCCAACGTCCTGACTTTC.

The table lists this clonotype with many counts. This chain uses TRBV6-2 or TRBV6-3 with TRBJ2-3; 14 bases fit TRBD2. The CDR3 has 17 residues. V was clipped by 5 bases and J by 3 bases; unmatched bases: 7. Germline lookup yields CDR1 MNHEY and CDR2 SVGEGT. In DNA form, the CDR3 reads TGTGCCAGCAGTCCAAGACTAGCGGGGGGGCAAACAGATACGCAGTATTTT. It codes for CASSPRLAGGQTDTQYF.

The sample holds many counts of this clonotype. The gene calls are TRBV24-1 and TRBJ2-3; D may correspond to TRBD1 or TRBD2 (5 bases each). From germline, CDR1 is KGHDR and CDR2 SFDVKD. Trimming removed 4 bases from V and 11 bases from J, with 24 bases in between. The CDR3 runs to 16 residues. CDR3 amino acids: CATSDQRGTGPGVQYF. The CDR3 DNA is TGTGCCACCAGTGACCAAAGAGGGACGGGTCCCGGGGTGCAGTATTTT.

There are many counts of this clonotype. CDR3 in DNA: TGTGCCAGCAGCTCACCGACCGCGCTCTCCGCCAAAAACATTCAGTACTTC. As protein: CASSSPTALSAKNIQYF. This chain joins TRBV5-6 and TRBJ2-4; no reliable D call. The CDR3 loop spans 17 amino acids. The V gene lost 3 bases and the J gene lost 1 base, with 17 bases spanning the gap. Germline V gene lookup returns CDR1 SGHDT and CDR2 YYEEEE. Looking up the rest from reference TRBV5-6 and TRBJ2-4 gives the full variable domain: DAGVTQSPTHLIKTRGQQVTLRCSPKSGHDTVSWYQQALGQGPQFIFQYYEEEERQRGNFPDRFSGHQFPNYSSELNVNALLLGDSALYLCASSSPTALSAKNIQYFGAGTRLSVL.

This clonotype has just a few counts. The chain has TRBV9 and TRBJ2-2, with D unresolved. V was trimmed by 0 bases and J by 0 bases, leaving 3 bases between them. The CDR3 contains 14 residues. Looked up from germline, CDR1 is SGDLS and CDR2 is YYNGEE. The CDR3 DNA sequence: TGTGCCAGCAGCGTAGGAGCGAACACCGGGGAGCTGTTTTTT. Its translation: CASSVGANTGELFF.